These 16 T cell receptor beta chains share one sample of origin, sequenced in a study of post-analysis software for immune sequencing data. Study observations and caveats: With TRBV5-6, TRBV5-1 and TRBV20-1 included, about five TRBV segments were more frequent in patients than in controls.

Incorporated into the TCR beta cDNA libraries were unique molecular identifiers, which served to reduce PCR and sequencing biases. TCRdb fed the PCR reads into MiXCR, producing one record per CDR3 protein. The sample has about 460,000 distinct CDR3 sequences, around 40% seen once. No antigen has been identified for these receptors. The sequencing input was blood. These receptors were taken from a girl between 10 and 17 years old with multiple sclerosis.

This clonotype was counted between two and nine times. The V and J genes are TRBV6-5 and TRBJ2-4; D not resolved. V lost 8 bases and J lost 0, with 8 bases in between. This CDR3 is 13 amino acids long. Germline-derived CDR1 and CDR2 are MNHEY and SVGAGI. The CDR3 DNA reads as TGTGCCAGCTTCGAGATAGCCAAAAACATTCAGTACTTC. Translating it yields CASFEIAKNIQYF.

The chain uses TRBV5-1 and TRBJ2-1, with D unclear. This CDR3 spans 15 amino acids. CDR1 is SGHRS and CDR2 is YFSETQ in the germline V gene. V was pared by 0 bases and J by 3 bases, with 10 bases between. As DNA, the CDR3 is TGCGCCAGCAGCTTGGGCGGATGGAACTACAATGAGCAGTTCTTC. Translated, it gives CASSLGGWNYNEQFF.

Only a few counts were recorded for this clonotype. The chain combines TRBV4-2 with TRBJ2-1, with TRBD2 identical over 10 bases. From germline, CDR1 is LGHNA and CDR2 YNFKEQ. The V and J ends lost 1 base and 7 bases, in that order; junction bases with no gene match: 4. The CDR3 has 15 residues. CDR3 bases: TGTGCCAGCAGCCAAGCTTCTAGCGGGAGAAATGAGCAGTTCTTC. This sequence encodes CASSQASSGRNEQFF.

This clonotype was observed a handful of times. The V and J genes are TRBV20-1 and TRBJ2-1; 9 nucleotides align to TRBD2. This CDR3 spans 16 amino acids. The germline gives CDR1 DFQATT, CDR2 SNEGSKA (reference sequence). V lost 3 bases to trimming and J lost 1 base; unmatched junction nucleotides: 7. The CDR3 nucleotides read TGCAGTGCTAGCGACTTCCTAGCGGGATCCTACAATGAGCAGTTCTTC. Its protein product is CSASDFLAGSYNEQFF.

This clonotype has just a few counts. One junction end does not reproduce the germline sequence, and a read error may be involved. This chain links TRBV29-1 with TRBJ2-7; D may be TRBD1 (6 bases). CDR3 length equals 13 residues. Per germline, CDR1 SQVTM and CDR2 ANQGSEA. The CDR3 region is CGVGGREDYEQYF. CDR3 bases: TGCGGCGTTGGGGGCAGGGAAGACTACGAGCAGTACTTC.

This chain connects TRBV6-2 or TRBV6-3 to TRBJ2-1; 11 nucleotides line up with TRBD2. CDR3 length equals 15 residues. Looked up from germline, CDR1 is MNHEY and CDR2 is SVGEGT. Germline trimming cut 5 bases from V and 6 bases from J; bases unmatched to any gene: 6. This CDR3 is CASSQTSGGPNEQFF. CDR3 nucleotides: TGTGCCAGCAGTCAAACTAGCGGGGGACCCAATGAGCAGTTCTTC.

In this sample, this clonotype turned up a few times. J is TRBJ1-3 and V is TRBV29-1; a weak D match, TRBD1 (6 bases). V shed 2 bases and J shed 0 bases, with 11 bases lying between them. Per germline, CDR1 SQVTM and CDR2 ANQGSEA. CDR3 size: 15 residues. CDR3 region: CSVERAGASGNTIYF. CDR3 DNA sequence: TGCAGCGTTGAACGAGCAGGGGCCTCTGGAAACACCATATATTTT.

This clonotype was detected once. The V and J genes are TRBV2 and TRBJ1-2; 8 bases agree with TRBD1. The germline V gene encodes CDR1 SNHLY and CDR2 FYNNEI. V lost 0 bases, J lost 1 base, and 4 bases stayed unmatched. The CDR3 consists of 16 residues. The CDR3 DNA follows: TGTGCCAGCAGTGAAGCGGACAGGGCCATTAACTATGGCTACACCTTC. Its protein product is CASSEADRAINYGYTF.

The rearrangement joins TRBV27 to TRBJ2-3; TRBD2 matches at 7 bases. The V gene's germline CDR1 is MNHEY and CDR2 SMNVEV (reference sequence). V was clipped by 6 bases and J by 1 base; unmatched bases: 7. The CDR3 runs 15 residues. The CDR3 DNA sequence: TGTGCCAGCAGAGAAGAGCGGGAAGGCACAGATACGCAGTATTTT. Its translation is CASREEREGTDTQYF.

In nucleotides, the CDR3 is TGCAGTGCTAGAGCCCCTCCCAGCGGGGGGTGGGATACGCAGTATTTT. This sequence encodes CSARAPPSGGWDTQYF. The rearrangement links TRBV20-1 to TRBJ2-3, with 9 positions matching TRBD2. CDR1 and CDR2 (germline): DFQATT, SNEGSKA (reference sequence). J lost 6 bases, V lost 1 base, and 11 bases had no gene match. CDR3 length equals 16 residues.

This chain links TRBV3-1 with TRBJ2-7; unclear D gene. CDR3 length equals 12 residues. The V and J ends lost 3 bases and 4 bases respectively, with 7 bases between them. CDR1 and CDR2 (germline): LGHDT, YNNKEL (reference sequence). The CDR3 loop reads CASSQGKYEQYF. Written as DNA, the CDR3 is TGTGCCAGCAGCCAGGGGAAATACGAGCAGTACTTC.

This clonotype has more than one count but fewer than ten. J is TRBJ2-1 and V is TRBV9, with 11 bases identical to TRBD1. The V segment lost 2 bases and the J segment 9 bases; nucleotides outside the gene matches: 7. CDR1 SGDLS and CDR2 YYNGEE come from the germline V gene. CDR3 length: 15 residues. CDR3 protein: CASSVAWDRGVEQFF. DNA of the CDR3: TGTGCCAGCAGCGTGGCGTGGGACAGGGGGGTTGAGCAGTTCTTC.

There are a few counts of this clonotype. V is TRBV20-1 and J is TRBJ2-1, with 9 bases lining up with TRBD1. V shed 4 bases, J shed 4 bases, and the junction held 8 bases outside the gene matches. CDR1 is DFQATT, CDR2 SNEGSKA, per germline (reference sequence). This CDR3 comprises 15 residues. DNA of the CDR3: TGCAGTGCTATAAAACCGGGACAGGGTTACAATGAGCAGTTCTTC. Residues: CSAIKPGQGYNEQFF.

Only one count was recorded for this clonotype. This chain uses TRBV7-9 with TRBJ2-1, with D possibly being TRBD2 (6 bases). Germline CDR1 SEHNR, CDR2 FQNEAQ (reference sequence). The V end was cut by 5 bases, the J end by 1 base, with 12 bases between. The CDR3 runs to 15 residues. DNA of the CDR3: TGTGCCAGCAGCGTGGGACTCTTATCCTACAATGAGCAGTTCTTC. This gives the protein CASSVGLLSYNEQFF.

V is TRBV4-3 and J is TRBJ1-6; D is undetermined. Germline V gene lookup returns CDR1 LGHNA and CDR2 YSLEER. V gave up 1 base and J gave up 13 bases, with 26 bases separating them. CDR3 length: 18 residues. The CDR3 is CASSQVRQALLGNVPLHF. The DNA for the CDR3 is TGCGCCAGCAGCCAAGTTCGGCAGGCACTCTTGGGGAATGTGCCCCTCCACTTT.

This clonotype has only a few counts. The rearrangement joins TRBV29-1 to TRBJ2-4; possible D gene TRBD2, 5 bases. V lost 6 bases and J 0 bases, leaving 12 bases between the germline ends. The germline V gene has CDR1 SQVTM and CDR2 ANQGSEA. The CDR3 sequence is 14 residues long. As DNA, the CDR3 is TGCAGCGTGAGGGCGGAGGAAGCCAAAAACATTCAGTACTTC. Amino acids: CSVRAEEAKNIQYF.